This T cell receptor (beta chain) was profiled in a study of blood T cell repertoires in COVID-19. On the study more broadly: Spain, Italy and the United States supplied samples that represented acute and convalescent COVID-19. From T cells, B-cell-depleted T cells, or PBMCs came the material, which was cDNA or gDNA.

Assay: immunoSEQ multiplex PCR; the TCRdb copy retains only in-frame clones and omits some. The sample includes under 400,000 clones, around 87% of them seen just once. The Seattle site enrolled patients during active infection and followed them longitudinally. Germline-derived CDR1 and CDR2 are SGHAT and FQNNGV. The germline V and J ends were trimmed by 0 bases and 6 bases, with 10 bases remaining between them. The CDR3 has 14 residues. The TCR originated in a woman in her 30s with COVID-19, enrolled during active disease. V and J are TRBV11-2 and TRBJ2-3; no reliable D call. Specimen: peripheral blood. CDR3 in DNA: TGTGCCAGCAGCTTAGATATGAGTACGGATACGCAGTATTTT. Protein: CASSLDMSTDTQYF.